Following are 32 T cell receptor beta chains from one sample sequenced in a study of lymphopenia after photon versus proton radiotherapy. Libraries were prepared by immunoSEQ multiplex PCR; TCRdb keeps only in-frame clonotypes and omits some of them. The table shows 150,000 to 200,000 clones, with approximately 86% occurring only once. The sequencing here drew on peripheral blood, taken from a patient treated with photon-based radiotherapy. The receptors derive from a man in his fifties with gastric cancer.

The CDR3, as DNA: TGTGCCAGCAGTGCCGGGGGTGGCGGCTACACCTTC. The encoded protein is CASSAGGGGYTF. The chain has TRBV6-4 and TRBJ1-2, with D possibly TRBD1 on 5 matching bases. Germline V gene data show CDR1 as MRHNA and CDR2 as SNTAGT. CDR3 size: 12 residues. V lost 4 bases to trimming and J lost 8 bases, with 11 bases between them.

As for this clone: At the DNA level, this CDR3 is encoded by other sequences in the same sample as well. DNA for the CDR3: TGTGCCAGCTCACCAGGGACGCCTGGAAACACCATATATTTT. Its translation is CASSPGTPGNTIYF. This chain uses TRBV18 with TRBJ1-3, with a weak D call TRBD1 (5 bases). Between the trimmed V and J ends, which lost 2 bases and 2 bases, there was a span of 7 bases. This CDR3 has 14 amino acids. Germline assignment: CDR1 KGHSH and CDR2 LQKENI.

This chain uses TRBV11-2 with TRBJ2-7, with D possibly matching TRBD1 (7 bases). The CDR3 is 15 residues long. Trimming took off 5 bases at V and 5 bases at J, with 19 bases between the two ends. Germline loops: CDR1 SGHAT, CDR2 FQNNGV. The CDR3 here is CASSAGGSFFDEQYF. In nucleotides, the CDR3 is TGTGCCAGCAGCGCAGGGGGGTCCTTCTTCGACGAGCAGTACTTC.

This clone was recorded only once. V gene TRBV14 combines with J gene TRBJ1-1, with a possible D match to TRBD1 (5 bases). V was pared by 7 bases and J by 1 base, with 10 bases between. The CDR3 is made up of 13 amino acids. CDR1 is SGHDN and CDR2 is FVKESK in the germline V gene. The DNA of the CDR3 is TGTGCCAGCAACCACGGGGGGAACACTGAAGCTTTCTTT. Its protein is CASNHGGNTEAFF.

The chain combines TRBV19 with TRBJ2-1, with 7 bases that match TRBD2. Germline V CDR1 and CDR2: LNHDA, SQIVND (reference sequence). This CDR3 is built from 15 residues. The V and J ends lost 3 bases and 5 bases, in that order; junction bases with no gene match: 7. The CDR3 DNA reads as TGTGCCAGTAGTATCCCCGGCGGGAGAGACAATGAGCAGTTCTTC. Encoded protein: CASSIPGGRDNEQFF.

This chain connects TRBV30 to TRBJ1-5, with no clear D. The germline V gene has CDR1 GTSNPN and CDR2 SVGIG (reference sequence). This CDR3 has 13 residues. V lost 3 bases, J lost 4 bases, and 10 bases lay in between. This CDR3 is CAWSPRGNQPQHF. The CDR3 region has the DNA TGTGCCTGGAGCCCCAGAGGAAATCAGCCCCAGCATTTT.

The V call is TRBV18, the J call TRBJ2-5, with D hard to call. Germline V gene sequence: CDR1 KGHSH, CDR2 LQKENI. The germline V and J ends were trimmed by 2 bases and 2 bases, with 6 bases remaining between them. This CDR3 has 13 amino acids. The chain's CDR3 is CASSPSGQETQYF. The DNA for the CDR3 is TGTGCCAGCTCACCATCTGGACAAGAGACCCAGTACTTC.

The chain joins TRBV27 to TRBJ1-3, with TRBD1 matching over 7 bases. With 6 bases clipped from V and 1 base from J, the junction kept 6 bases outside the gene matches. This CDR3 spans 15 amino acids. Germline CDR1 reads MNHEY; CDR2 reads SMNVEV (reference sequence). The CDR3 DNA follows: TGTGCCAGCAGGAGACAGGGAGAATCTGGAAACACCATATATTTT. Its translation: CASRRQGESGNTIYF.

The chain combines TRBV7-9 with TRBJ2-7; 14 nucleotides agree with TRBD2. V was pared by 4 bases and J by 2 bases, with 10 bases of the junction left unmatched. Looked up from germline, CDR1 is SEHNR and CDR2 is FQNEAQ (reference sequence). This CDR3 contains 18 residues. The CDR3 sequence: CASSSRLAGGPTPYEQYF. The CDR3 DNA reads as TGTGCCAGCAGCTCAAGACTAGCGGGAGGGCCCACACCCTACGAGCAGTACTTC.

The V and J genes are TRBV7-9 and TRBJ2-7, with D tentatively TRBD2 (5 bases). Trimming pared 11 bases from V and 0 bases from J, leaving 8 bases between. The CDR3 runs to 11 residues. From germline, CDR1 is SEHNR and CDR2 FQNEAQ (reference sequence). This CDR3 is CASEDSYEQYF. CDR3 nucleotide sequence: TGTGCCTCGGAGGACTCCTACGAGCAGTACTTC.

This sequence joins TRBV18 and TRBJ2-1; D is undetermined. The CDR3 totals 12 residues. The V and J ends lost 5 bases and 9 bases respectively, with 11 bases between them. Germline CDR1 is KGHSH and CDR2 is LQKENI. Here the CDR3 reads CASSKTPLEQFF. CDR3 nucleotides: TGTGCCAGCTCAAAGACTCCCCTTGAGCAGTTCTTC. Full variable domain (missing parts from reference TRBV18 and TRBJ2-1): NAGVMQNPRHLVRRRGQEARLRCSPMKGHSHVYWYRQLPEEGLKFMVYLQKENIIDESGMPKERFSAEFPKEGPSILRIQQVVRGDSAAYFCASSKTPLEQFFGPGTRLTVL.

CDR3 bases: TGTGCCAGCAGCGTAGAGGACAGGGCCGAGCAGTACTTC. Its translation: CASSVEDRAEQYF. The chain carries TRBV9 and TRBJ2-7; TRBD1 matches 8 bases. The CDR3 length is 13 residues. The junction had 2 bases not matched to a gene; V was cut back by 0 bases and J by 6 bases. Per the germline V gene, CDR1 is SGDLS and CDR2 is YYNGEE.

For the CDR3, the DNA is TGTGCCAGTAGTCCTTGGGGGGCATCAAACTATGGCTACACCTTC. This codes for CASSPWGASNYGYTF. The chain employs TRBV19 and TRBJ1-2; a possible D gene is TRBD1 (6 bases). Trimming stripped 5 bases from V and 2 bases from J, with 15 bases between. Germline-derived CDR1 and CDR2 are LNHDA and SQIVND (reference sequence). The CDR3 consists of 15 residues.

The chain recombines TRBV10-3 with TRBJ2-1; the D is unclear. This CDR3 has 12 amino acids. Per the germline V gene, CDR1 is ENHRY and CDR2 is SYGVKD. The V gene lost 0 bases and the J gene lost 8 bases, with 5 bases spanning the gap. CDR3: CAISESEDEQFF. In DNA, the CDR3 is TGTGCCATCAGTGAGTCCGAGGATGAGCAGTTCTTC.

This chain connects TRBV6-5 to TRBJ2-7; a possible D gene is TRBD1 (6 bases). The ends were cut back, 2 bases at V and 2 bases at J, with 16 bases in the middle. CDR1 MNHEY and CDR2 SVGAGI come from the germline V gene. The CDR3 has 16 amino acids. CDR3 loop: CASSYTDSTAPYEQYF. The CDR3 bases are TGTGCCAGCAGTTACACGGACAGTACCGCCCCCTACGAGCAGTACTTC.

The V call is TRBV7-2, the J call TRBJ2-7, with D maybe TRBD2 (7 bases). The CDR3 is 14 residues long. V gave up 1 base and J gave up 7 bases, with 14 bases separating them. The germline V gene encodes CDR1 SGHTA and CDR2 FQGNSA. The CDR3 sequence: CASSLGRGTMEQYF. In nucleotides, the CDR3 is TGTGCCAGCAGCTTAGGTAGGGGGACTATGGAGCAGTACTTC.

The genes are TRBV4-2 and TRBJ2-7, with 12 bases matching TRBD2. V was pared by 0 bases and J by 5 bases, with 2 bases of the junction left unmatched. The CDR3 contains 15 residues. The germline V gene encodes CDR1 LGHNA and CDR2 YNFKEQ. The CDR3 loop is CASSQETSGSHEQYF. CDR3 in DNA: TGTGCCAGCAGCCAAGAGACTAGCGGGAGCCACGAGCAGTACTTC.

The chain links TRBV4-2 to TRBJ2-6; D perhaps matches TRBD2 (5 bases). CDR1 is LGHNA and CDR2 is YNFKEQ in the germline V gene. This CDR3 is built from 19 residues. Trimming pared 0 bases from V and 0 bases from J, leaving 15 bases between. As DNA, the CDR3 is TGTGCCAGCAGCCAAGACCCTCGGGGTACCTACTCTGGGGCCAACGTCCTGACTTTC. It codes for CASSQDPRGTYSGANVLTF.

This chain uses TRBV18 with TRBJ1-5, with a possible D match to TRBD1 (6 bases). The CDR3 has 15 residues. With 4 bases removed from V and 0 bases from J, the gap between germline ends came to 10 bases. Germline-derived CDR1 and CDR2 are KGHSH and LQKENI. For the CDR3, the DNA is TGTGCCAGCTCACTTCAGGGACATAGCAATCAGCCCCAGCATTTT. Translated: CASSLQGHSNQPQHF.

This clone has only a few counts. As DNA, the CDR3 is TGTGCCAGCCGGGACTATGGCTACACCTTC. Residues: CASRDYGYTF. J is TRBJ1-2 and V is TRBV6-6; D is ambiguous. The CDR3 loop spans 10 amino acids. V was trimmed by 8 bases and J by 3 bases, leaving 4 bases between them. Germline assignment: CDR1 MNHNY and CDR2 SVGAGI (reference sequence).

CDR3 sequence: CASSLLIVGAPEAFF. For the CDR3, the DNA is TGTGCCAGCAGCTTACTTATAGTGGGGGCCCCTGAAGCTTTCTTT. The chain couples TRBV7-9 to TRBJ1-1; tentative D call: TRBD1 (6 bases). V was pared by 2 bases and J by 6 bases, with 16 bases between. CDR1 and CDR2 from the germline V gene are SEHNR and FQNEAQ (reference sequence). The CDR3 spans 15 residues.

The rearrangement uses TRBV11-3 and TRBJ2-7; 9 bases line up with TRBD1. CDR1 and CDR2 from the germline V gene are SGHNT and YENEEA. The CDR3 totals 14 residues. The J segment lost 4 bases and the V segment lost 5 bases, leaving 6 bases of the junction unmatched. This CDR3 is CASSPGQGRYEQYF. The CDR3 bases are TGTGCCAGCAGCCCGGGACAGGGAAGGTACGAGCAGTACTTC.

The chain couples TRBV15 to TRBJ1-3; a possible D gene is TRBD1 (6 bases). V was clipped by 3 bases and J by 4 bases, with 7 bases between them. CDR1 LNHNV and CDR2 YYDKDF come from the germline V gene (reference sequence). The CDR3 is made up of 13 amino acids. The CDR3 protein is CATSRDSGNTIYF. The CDR3 DNA reads as TGTGCCACCAGCAGGGACAGCGGAAACACCATATATTTT. Full variable domain (remainder filled in from reference TRBV15 and TRBJ1-3): DAMVIQNPRYQVTQFGKPVTLSCSQTLNHNVMYWYQQKSSQAPKLLFHYYDKDFNNEADTPDNFQSRRPNTSFCFLDIRSPGLGDTAMYLCATSRDSGNTIYFGEGSWLTVV.

The chain is built from TRBV9 and TRBJ2-7; 7 bases map to TRBD1. The germline V gene has CDR1 SGDLS and CDR2 YYNGEE. This CDR3 comprises 13 residues. With 10 bases clipped from V and 1 base from J, the junction kept 8 bases outside the gene matches. This chain's CDR3 is CAEQTGKSYEQYF. The DNA for the CDR3 is TGTGCCGAACAGACAGGGAAATCCTACGAGCAGTACTTC.

This clone occurred once. The genes are TRBV5-1 and TRBJ1-4, with D tentatively TRBD1 (5 bases). CDR3 length: 14 residues. Germline V gene sequence: CDR1 SGHRS, CDR2 YFSETQ. Trimming took 0 bases from V and 4 from J, leaving 7 bases between them. CDR3 sequence reads: CASSLEGVNEKLFF. As DNA, the CDR3 is TGCGCCAGCAGCTTGGAAGGGGTTAATGAAAAACTGTTTTTT.

The chain joins TRBV25-1 to TRBJ2-3, with a weak D call TRBD2 (5 bases). This CDR3 comprises 15 residues. Looked up from germline, CDR1 is MGHDK and CDR2 is SYGVNS. With 0 bases removed from V and 2 bases from J, the gap between germline ends came to 9 bases. The CDR3 region is CASSEYSGITDTQYF. Here the CDR3 DNA reads TGTGCCAGCAGTGAATATTCGGGGATCACAGATACGCAGTATTTT.

The CDR3 is CASSPKRGTYNEQFF. The DNA of the CDR3 is TGTGCCAGCAGCCCGAAGAGGGGAACCTACAATGAGCAGTTCTTC. V usage is TRBV11-3 and J usage is TRBJ2-1; TRBD1 or TRBD2 may be the D gene (5 bases each). Germline V gene data show CDR1 as SGHNT and CDR2 as YENEEA. The germline V and J ends were trimmed by 5 bases and 2 bases, with 13 bases remaining between them. The CDR3 spans 15 residues.

This rearrangement joins TRBV5-4 to TRBJ2-2, with 10 nucleotides matching TRBD2. The CDR3 is 16 amino acids. The ends lost 3 bases at V and 2 bases at J; junction bases unmatched: 4. Per germline, CDR1 SGHNT and CDR2 YYREEE (reference sequence). CDR3 residues: CASSSRTSGNTGELFF. CDR3 DNA: TGTGCCAGCAGCTCGCGGACTAGCGGTAACACCGGGGAGCTGTTTTTT.

The rearrangement links TRBV29-1 to TRBJ2-7; the match to TRBD2 covers 7 bases. The CDR3 is 15 residues long. CDR1 and CDR2 (germline): SQVTM, ANQGSEA. J was trimmed by 3 bases and V by 4 bases; bases with no gene match: 12. The DNA of the CDR3 is TGCAGCGTTGCCCCATACGCGGGCGGGAGCTACGAGCAGTACTTC. Protein sequence: CSVAPYAGGSYEQYF.

The CDR3 DNA sequence: TGCGCCAGCAGCCAAGTATTATCTCAGGGGGCAGGCACAGATACGCAGTATTTT. Protein product: CASSQVLSQGAGTDTQYF. This sequence joins TRBV4-1 and TRBJ2-3; 8 positions match TRBD1. The CDR3 is 18 residues long. Germline V gene lookup returns CDR1 MGHRA and CDR2 YSYEKL. V lost 1 base to trimming and J lost 1 base; unmatched junction nucleotides: 10.

V and J are TRBV19 and TRBJ2-3, with D possibly matching TRBD1 (7 bases). V was pared by 4 bases and J by 5 bases, with 19 bases between. The CDR3 covers 16 residues. Germline V gene lookup returns CDR1 LNHDA and CDR2 SQIVND (reference sequence). The CDR3 bases are TGTGCCAGTAGTAAGGAGGGGACAGCGCCCGGAGATACGCAGTATTTT. Residues: CASSKEGTAPGDTQYF.

The rearrangement links TRBV12-2 to TRBJ1-2; TRBD1 was called by the table and not checked on the DNA. TRBV12-2 is a known pseudogene. The length of the CDR3 is 17 residues. The chain's CDR3 is CASRPRQLLNTNYGYTF. The CDR3 DNA sequence: TGTGCAAGTCGCCCCCGACAGCTACTTAATACTAACTATGGCTACACCTTC.